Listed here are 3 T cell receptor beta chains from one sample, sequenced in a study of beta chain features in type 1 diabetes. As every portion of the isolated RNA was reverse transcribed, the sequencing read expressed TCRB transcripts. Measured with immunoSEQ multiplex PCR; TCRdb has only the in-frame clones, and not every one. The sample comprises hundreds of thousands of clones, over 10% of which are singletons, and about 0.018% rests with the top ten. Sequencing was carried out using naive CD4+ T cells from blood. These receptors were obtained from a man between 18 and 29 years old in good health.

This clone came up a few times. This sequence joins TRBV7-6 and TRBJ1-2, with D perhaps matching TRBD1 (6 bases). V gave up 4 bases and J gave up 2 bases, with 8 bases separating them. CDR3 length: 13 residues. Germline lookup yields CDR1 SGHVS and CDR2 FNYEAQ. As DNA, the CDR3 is TGTGCCAGCAGCTCAGGACAGAACTATGGCTACACCTTC. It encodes CASSSGQNYGYTF.

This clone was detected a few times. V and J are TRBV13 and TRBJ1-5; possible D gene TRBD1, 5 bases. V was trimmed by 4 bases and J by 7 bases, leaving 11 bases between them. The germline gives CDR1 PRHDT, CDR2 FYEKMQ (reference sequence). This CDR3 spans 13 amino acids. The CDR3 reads CASSSARGQPQHF. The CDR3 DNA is TGTGCCAGCAGCTCAGCGCGGGGCCAGCCCCAGCATTTT.

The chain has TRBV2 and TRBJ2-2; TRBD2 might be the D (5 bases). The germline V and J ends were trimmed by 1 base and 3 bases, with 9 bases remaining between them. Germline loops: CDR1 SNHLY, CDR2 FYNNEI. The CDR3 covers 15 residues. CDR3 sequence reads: CASSEGASYTGELFF. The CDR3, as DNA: TGTGCCAGCAGTGAAGGGGCTAGCTACACCGGGGAGCTGTTTTTT.